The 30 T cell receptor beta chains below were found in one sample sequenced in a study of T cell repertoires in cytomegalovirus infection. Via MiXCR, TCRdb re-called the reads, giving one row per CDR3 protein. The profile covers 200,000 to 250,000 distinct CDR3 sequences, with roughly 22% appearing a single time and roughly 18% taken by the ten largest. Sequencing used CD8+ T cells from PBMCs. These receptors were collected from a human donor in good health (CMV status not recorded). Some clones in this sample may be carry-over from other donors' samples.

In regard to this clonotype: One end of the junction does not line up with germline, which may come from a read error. As DNA, the CDR3 is TGTGCCAACAGCTTCGGGGGGGCTCCGAACACCGGGGAGCTGTTTTTT. Amino acid sequence: CANSFGGAPNTGELFF. The V gene is TRBV7-6, the J gene TRBJ2-2; 8 bases map to TRBD2. The CDR3 has 16 amino acids. CDR1 and CDR2 (germline): SGHVS, FNYEAQ.

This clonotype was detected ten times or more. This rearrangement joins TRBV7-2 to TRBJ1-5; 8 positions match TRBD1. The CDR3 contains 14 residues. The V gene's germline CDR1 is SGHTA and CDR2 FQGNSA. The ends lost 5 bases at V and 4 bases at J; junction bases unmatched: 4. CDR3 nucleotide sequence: TGTGCCAGCAGCCCATGGACAGGGAATCAGCCCCAGCATTTT. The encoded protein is CASSPWTGNQPQHF.

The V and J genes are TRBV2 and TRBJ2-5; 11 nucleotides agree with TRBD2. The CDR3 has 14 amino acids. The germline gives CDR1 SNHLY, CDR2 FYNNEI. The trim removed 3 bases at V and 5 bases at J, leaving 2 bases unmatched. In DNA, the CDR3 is TGTGCCAGCAGTGAGACTAGCGGGATGGAGACCCAGTACTTC. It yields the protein CASSETSGMETQYF.

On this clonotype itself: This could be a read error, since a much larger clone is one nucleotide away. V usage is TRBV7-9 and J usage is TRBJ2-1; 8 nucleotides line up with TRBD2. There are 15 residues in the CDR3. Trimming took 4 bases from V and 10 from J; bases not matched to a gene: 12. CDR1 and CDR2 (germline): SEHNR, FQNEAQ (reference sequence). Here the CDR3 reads CASSWTSRGAREQFF. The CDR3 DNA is TGTGCCAGCAGCTGGACTAGCCGGGGGGCCCGAGAGCAGTTCTTC.

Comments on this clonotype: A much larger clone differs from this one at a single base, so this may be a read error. CDR3 in amino acids: CASSQDSSWNNSPHHF. CDR3 bases: TGCGCCAGCAGCCAAGATAGTAGCTGGAATAATTCACCCCACCACTTT. This chain connects TRBV4-1 to TRBJ1-6; D gene ambiguous. This CDR3 has 16 amino acids. CDR1 is MGHRA and CDR2 is YSYEKL in the germline V gene.

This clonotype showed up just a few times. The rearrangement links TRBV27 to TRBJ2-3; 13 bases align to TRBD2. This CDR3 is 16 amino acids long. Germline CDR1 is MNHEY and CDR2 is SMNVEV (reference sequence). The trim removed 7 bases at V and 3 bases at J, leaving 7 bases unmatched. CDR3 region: CASTGLAGDRTDTQYF. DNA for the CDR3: TGTGCCAGCACCGGACTAGCGGGGGATAGGACAGATACGCAGTATTTT.

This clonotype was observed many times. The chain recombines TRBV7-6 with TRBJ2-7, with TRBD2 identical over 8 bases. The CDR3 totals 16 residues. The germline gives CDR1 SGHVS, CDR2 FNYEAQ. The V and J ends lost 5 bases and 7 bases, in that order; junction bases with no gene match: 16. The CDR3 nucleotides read TGTGCCAGCAGCCCCTTGTTGAGCGGGGGCCCCATTGAGCAGTACTTC. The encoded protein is CASSPLLSGGPIEQYF.

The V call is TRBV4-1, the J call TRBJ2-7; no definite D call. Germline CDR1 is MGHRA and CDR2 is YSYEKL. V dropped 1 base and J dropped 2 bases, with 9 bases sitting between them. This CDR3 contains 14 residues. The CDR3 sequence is CASSQVVAAYEQYF. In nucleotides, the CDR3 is TGCGCCAGCAGCCAAGTTGTCGCCGCCTACGAGCAGTACTTC.

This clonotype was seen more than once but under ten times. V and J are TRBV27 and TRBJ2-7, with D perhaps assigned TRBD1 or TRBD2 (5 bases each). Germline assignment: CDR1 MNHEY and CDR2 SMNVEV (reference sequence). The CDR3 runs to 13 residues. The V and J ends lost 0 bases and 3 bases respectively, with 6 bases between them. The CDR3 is CASSLSGVYEQYF. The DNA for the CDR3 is TGTGCCAGCAGTTTATCGGGGGTCTACGAGCAGTACTTC.

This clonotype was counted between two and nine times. The CDR3 coding sequence is TGTGCCAGCAGTTTCATTGGCCCCCTCTATGGCTACACCTTC. Its protein is CASSFIGPLYGYTF. V gene TRBV12-3 or TRBV12-4 combines with J gene TRBJ1-2; D call uncertain. CDR3 length: 14 residues. V shed 3 bases and J shed 4 bases, with 12 bases lying between them.

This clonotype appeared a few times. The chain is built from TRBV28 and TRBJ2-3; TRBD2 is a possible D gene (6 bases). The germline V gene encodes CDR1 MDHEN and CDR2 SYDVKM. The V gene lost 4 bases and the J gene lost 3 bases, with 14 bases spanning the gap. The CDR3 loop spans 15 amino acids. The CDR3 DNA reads TGTGCCAGCAGTTCCCCTATGGGGGGAACAGATACGCAGTATTTT. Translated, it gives CASSSPMGGTDTQYF.

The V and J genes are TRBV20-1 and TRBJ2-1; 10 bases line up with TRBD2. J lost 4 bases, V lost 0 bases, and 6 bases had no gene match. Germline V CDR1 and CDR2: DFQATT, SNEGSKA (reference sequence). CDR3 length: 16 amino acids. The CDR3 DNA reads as TGCAGTGCTAGAGATTGGCTAGCGGGGGATTACAATGAGCAGTTCTTC. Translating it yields CSARDWLAGDYNEQFF.

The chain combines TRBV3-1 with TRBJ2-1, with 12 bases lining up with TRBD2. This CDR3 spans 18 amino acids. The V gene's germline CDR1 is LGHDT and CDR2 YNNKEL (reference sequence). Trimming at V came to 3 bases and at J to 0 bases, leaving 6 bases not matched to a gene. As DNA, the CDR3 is TGTGCCAGCAGCCACGGGACTAGCGGGCCGGTCTCCTACAATGAGCAGTTCTTC. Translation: CASSHGTSGPVSYNEQFF.

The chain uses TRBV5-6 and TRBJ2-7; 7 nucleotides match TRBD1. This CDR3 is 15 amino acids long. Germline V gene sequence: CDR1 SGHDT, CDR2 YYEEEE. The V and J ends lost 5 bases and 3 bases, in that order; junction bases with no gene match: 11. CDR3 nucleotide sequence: TGTGCCAGCAGGGGACAGATAAAGGGAATCTACGAGCAGTACTTC. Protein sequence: CASRGQIKGIYEQYF.

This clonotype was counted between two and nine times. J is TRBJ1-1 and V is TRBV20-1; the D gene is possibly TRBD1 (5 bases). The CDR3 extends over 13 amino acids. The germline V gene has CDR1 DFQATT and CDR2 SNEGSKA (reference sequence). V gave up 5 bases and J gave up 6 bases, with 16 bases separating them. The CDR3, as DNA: TGCAGTGCTCGGTCAGGGATCCACGCTGAAGCTTTCTTT. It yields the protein CSARSGIHAEAFF.

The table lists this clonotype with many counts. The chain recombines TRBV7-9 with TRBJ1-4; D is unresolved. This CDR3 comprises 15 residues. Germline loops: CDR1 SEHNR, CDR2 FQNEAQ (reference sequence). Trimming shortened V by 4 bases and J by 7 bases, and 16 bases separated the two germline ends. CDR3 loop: CASSSFLGRFEKLFF. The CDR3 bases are TGTGCCAGCAGCTCGTTCCTTGGAAGGTTTGAAAAACTGTTTTTT.

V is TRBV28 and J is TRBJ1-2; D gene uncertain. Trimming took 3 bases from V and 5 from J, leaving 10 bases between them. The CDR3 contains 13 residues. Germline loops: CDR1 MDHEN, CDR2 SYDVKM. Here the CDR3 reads CASSFGAEYGYTF. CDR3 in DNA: TGTGCCAGCAGTTTTGGTGCAGAGTATGGCTACACCTTC.

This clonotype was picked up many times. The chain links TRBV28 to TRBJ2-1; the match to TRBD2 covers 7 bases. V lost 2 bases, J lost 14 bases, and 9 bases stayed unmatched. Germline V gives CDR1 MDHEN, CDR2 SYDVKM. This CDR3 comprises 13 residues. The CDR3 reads CASSLGGGGVKFF. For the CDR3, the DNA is TGTGCCAGCAGTTTAGGTGGGGGGGGAGTGAAGTTCTTC.

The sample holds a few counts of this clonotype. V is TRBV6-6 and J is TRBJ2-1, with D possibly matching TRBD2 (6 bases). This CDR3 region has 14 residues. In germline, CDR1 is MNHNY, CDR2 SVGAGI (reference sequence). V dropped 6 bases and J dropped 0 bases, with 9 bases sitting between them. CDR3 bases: TGTGCCAGCAGCCCGGGGGACTCCTACAATGAGCAGTTCTTC. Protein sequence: CASSPGDSYNEQFF.

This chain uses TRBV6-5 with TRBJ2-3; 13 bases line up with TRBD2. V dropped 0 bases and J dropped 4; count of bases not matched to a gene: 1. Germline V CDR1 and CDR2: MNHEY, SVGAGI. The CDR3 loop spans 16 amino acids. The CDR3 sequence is CASSYSTSGGPDTQYF. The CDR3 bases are TGTGCCAGCAGTTACTCGACTAGCGGGGGGCCAGATACGCAGTATTTT.

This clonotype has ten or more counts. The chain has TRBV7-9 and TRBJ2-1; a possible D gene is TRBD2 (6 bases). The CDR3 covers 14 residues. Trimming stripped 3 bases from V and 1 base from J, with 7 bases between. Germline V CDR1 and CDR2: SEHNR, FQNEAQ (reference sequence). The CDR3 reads CASSFGGSYNEQFF. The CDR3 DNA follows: TGTGCCAGCAGCTTTGGGGGGTCCTACAATGAGCAGTTCTTC.

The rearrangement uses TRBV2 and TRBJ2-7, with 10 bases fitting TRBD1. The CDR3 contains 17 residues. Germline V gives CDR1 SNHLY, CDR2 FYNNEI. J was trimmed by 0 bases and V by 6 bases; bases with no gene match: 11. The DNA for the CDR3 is TGTGCCAGCAGCGAAAGCGTTGACAGGGGGCCCTCCTACGAGCAGTACTTC. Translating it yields CASSESVDRGPSYEQYF.

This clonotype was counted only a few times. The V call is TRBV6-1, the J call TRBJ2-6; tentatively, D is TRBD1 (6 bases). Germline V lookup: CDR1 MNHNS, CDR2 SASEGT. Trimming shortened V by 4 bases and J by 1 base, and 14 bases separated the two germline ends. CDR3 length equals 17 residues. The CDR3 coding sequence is TGTGCCAGCAGTGTTACCGGGACACCGTCTGGGGCCAACGTCCTGACTTTC. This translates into CASSVTGTPSGANVLTF.

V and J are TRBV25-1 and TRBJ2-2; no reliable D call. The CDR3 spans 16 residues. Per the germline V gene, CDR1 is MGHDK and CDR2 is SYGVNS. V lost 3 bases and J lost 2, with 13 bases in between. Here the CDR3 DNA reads TGTGCCAGCAGTGATTTCCAGCAAACTAACACCGGGGAGCTGTTTTTT. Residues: CASSDFQQTNTGELFF.

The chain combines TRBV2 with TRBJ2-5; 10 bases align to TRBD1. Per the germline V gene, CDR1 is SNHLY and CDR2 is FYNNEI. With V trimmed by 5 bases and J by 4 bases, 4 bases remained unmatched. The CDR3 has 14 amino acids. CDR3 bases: TGTGCCAGCAGTCCTGGACAGGGGGGAGAGACCCAGTACTTC. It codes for CASSPGQGGETQYF.

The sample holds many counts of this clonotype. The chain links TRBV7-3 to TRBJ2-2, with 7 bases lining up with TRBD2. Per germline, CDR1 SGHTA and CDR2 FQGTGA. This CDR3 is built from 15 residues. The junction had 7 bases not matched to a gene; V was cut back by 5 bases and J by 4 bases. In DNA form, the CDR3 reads TGTGCCAGCAGCCTAAATGGGGGGGTCACCGGGGAGCTGTTTTTT. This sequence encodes CASSLNGGVTGELFF.

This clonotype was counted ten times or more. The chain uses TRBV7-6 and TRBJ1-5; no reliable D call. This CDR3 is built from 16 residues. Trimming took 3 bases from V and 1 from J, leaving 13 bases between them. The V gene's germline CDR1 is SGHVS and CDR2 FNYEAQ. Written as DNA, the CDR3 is TGTGCCAGCAGCTTTGGTCCGGGAGGGAGCAATCAGCCCCAGCATTTT. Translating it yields CASSFGPGGSNQPQHF.

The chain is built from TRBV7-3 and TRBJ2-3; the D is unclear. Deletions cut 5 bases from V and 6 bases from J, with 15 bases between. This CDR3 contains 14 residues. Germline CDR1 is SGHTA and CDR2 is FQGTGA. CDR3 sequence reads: CASSAYYSSDTQYF. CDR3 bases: TGTGCCAGCAGCGCTTACTACTCCTCCGATACGCAGTATTTT.

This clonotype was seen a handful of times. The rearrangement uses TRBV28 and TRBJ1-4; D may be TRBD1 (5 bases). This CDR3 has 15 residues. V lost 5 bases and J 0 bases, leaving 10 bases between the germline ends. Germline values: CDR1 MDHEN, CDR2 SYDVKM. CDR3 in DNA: TGTGCCAGCAGTCCCGGGGGAACAACTAATGAAAAACTGTTTTTT. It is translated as CASSPGGTTNEKLFF.

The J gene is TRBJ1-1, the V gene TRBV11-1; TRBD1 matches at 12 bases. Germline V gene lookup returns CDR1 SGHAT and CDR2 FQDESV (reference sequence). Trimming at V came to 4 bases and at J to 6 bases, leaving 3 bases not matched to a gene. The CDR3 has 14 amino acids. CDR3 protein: CASSSGTGGSEAFF. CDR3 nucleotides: TGTGCCAGCAGCTCCGGGACAGGGGGCTCTGAAGCTTTCTTT.